This is a list of T cell receptor beta chains from one sample in a study of T cells in tuberculosis. Sequencing was performed with immunoSEQ multiplex PCR; in TCRdb, only in-frame clones are kept and a portion is missing. The repertoire has 80,000 to 100,000 clones, approximately 91% of them found once; the top ten carry about 1.9%. Material: CD1b-GMM tetramer-negative cells sorted from PBMCs. These receptors originate from an adult woman with latent tuberculosis. Each CDR3 is given with its conserved first and last residue. The D gene is left open where the match is weak. The listing skips clone size in some rows; elsewhere it reads once, few, many or a size class.

>TRBD2|TRBV10-3|TRBJ2-7|.
CATGEKRGTYEQYF
TGTGCCACCGGTGAAAAGCGGGGGACCTACGAGCAGTACTTC
>.|TRBV6-5|TRBJ1-1|.
CASSYRRGGTEAFF
TGTGCCAGCAGTTACCGTAGGGGTGGTACTGAAGCTTTCTTT
>TRBD1|TRBV4-1|TRBJ1-2|.
CASSQEFGYRGGYTF
TGCGCCAGCAGCCAAGAATTTGGGTACAGGGGAGGATACACCTTC
>.|TRBV28|TRBJ2-6|.
CASSPHLGGGANVLTF
TGTGCCAGCAGTCCCCATCTCGGGGGAGGGGCCAACGTCCTGACTTTC
>TRBD1|TRBV5-1|TRBJ1-1|.
CASSSLGQAEAEAFF
TGCGCCAGCAGCTCGCTGGGACAGGCGGAAGCTGAAGCTTTCTTT
>.|TRBV19|TRBJ1-3|.
CASSMAPGKSSGNTIYF
TGTGCCAGTAGTATGGCGCCAGGAAAGAGCTCTGGAAACACCATATATTTT
>TRBD2|TRBV5-1|TRBJ2-1|.
CASSLVSGGHYNEQFF
TGCGCCAGCAGCTTGGTTAGCGGGGGCCACTACAATGAGCAGTTCTTC
>.|TRBV21-1|TRBJ1-3|few
CASSKGRTWVGNTIYF
TGTGCCAGCAGCAAAGGGAGAACATGGGTTGGAAACACCATATATTTT
>TRBD1|TRBV19|TRBJ1-4|.
CASSIEGQPNEKLFF
TGTGCCAGTAGTATAGAGGGACAGCCGAATGAAAAACTGTTTTTT
>TRBD2|TRBV7-8|TRBJ2-7|.
CASSIESGGQNSYEQYF
TGTGCCAGCAGCATAGAGAGCGGGGGCCAAAACTCCTACGAGCAGTACTTC
>.|TRBV11-3|TRBJ2-3|.
CASSLRSTDTQYF
TGTGCCAGCAGCTTACGGAGCACAGATACGCAGTATTTT
>.|TRBV5-6|TRBJ1-3|.
CASSLGFGGLSGNTIYF
TGTGCCAGCAGCTTGGGATTCGGGGGGTTGTCTGGAAACACCATATATTTT
>.|TRBV6-1|TRBJ2-1|.
CASSEEIASRYNEQFF
TGTGCCAGCAGTGAAGAGATCGCGTCCCGGTACAATGAGCAGTTCTTC
>TRBD1|TRBV30|TRBJ1-6|.
CAWRSPSPTGGFSPLHF
TGTGCCTGGAGATCGCCCTCTCCGACAGGGGGTTTTTCACCCCTCCACTTT
>TRBD1|TRBV23-1|TRBJ1-1|.
CASSQYGTGTEAFF
TGCGCCAGCAGTCAATACGGGACAGGCACTGAAGCTTTCTTT
>.|TRBV19|TRBJ1-1|.
CASSLGGLMNTEAFF
TGTGCCAGTAGTCTGGGGGGACTCATGAACACTGAAGCTTTCTTT
>.|TRBV7-8|TRBJ2-1|.
CASSSRDLLNNEQFF
TGTGCCAGCAGCTCCAGGGACTTGCTTAACAATGAGCAGTTCTTC
>.|TRBV29-1|TRBJ1-3|once
CSVTGLRNTIYF
TGCAGCGTCACAGGGTTGAGAAACACCATATATTTT
>TRBD2|TRBV11-2|TRBJ2-1|.
CASSLNLWVAGGNEQFF
TGTGCCAGCAGCTTAAATTTATGGGTAGCGGGGGGCAATGAGCAGTTCTTC
>TRBD2|TRBV19|TRBJ2-2|once
CASRGWGGNTGELFF
TGTGCCAGTAGGGGATGGGGGGGAAACACCGGGGAGCTGTTTTTT
>TRBD2|TRBV27|TRBJ2-5|.
CASMPLGGAGETQYF
TGTGCCAGCATGCCGCTCGGGGGGGCGGGGGAGACCCAGTACTTC
>TRBD1|TRBV27|TRBJ1-6|.
CASSLTGTGISPLHF
TGTGCCAGCAGTTTGACCGGGACAGGGATTTCACCCCTCCACTTT
>TRBD2|TRBV6-1|TRBJ2-3|.
CASSPGGGTDTQYF
TGTGCCAGCAGCCCGGGGGGGGGCACAGATACGCAGTATTTT
>TRBD2|TRBV7-6|TRBJ2-5|.
CASSESSSGLGTQYF
TGTGCCAGCAGCGAGAGCTCTAGCGGTTTGGGGACCCAGTACTTC
>TRBD1|TRBV27|TRBJ1-1|.
CASSPTGGGNTEAFF
TGTGCCAGCAGTCCAACAGGGGGGGGAAACACTGAAGCTTTCTTT
>.|TRBV27|TRBJ2-2|once
CASSFGGNTGELFF
TGTGCCAGCAGTTTCGGGGGGAACACCGGGGAGCTGTTTTTT
>.|TRBV6-1|TRBJ2-5|once
CASSATGETQYF
TGTGCCAGCAGTGCGACTGGGGAGACCCAGTACTTC
>TRBD1|TRBV5-1|TRBJ1-3|.
CASSLRQGSSGNTIYF
TGCGCCAGCAGCTTGCGACAGGGGTCCTCAGGAAACACCATATATTTT
>.|TRBV10-2|TRBJ1-2|.
CASSELKPTANYGYTF
TGCGCCAGCAGTGAGCTTAAACCGACAGCTAACTATGGCTACACCTTC
>.|TRBV6-6|TRBJ1-1|once
CASSPRTVNTEAFF
TGTGCCAGCAGCCCTCGGACAGTGAACACTGAAGCTTTCTTT
>.|TRBV19|TRBJ1-1|once
CASSPTGTEAFF
TGTGCCAGTAGTCCGACAGGCACTGAAGCTTTCTTT
>TRBD2|TRBV18|TRBJ2-1|.
CASSPPGTSLSSYNEQFF
TGTGCCAGCTCACCACCGGGGACTAGCCTGAGCTCCTACAATGAGCAGTTCTTC
>.|TRBV30|TRBJ1-2|few
CAWSAGGYGYTF
TGTGCCTGGAGTGCGGGGGGATACGGCTACACCTTC
>TRBD1|TRBV6-6|TRBJ1-6|.
CASPTGDNSPLHF
TGTGCCAGCCCAACAGGGGATAATTCACCCCTCCACTTT
>TRBD1|TRBV13|TRBJ1-3|.
CASSAGQGMGNTIYF
TGTGCCAGCAGCGCGGGACAGGGCATGGGAAACACCATATATTTT